Listed here is a single TCR beta chain. The record originates from a study of blood T cell repertoires in COVID-19. For the study at large: There were acute and convalescent COVID-19 samples, and they came from the United States, Italy and Spain.

CDR1 and CDR2 (germline): MGHRA, YSYEKL. CDR3 size: 16 residues. V dropped 2 bases and J dropped 1; count of bases not matched to a gene: 4. How the authors handled the data: From reference gene primer amplification, estimates of nucleated cell counts were derived. Sequenced by immunoSEQ multiplex PCR; TCRdb stores in-frame clones only, minus some. V, J and clone size are taken as reported in that table, and D and trimming were inferred from the DNA itself. In the table there are about 280,000 clones, about 83% of which are singletons. The chain employs TRBV4-1 and TRBJ2-2; 7 positions agree with TRBD1. This receptor was identified in a woman in her forties or fifties who had recovered from COVID-19. The sequenced sample consisted of peripheral blood. CDR3 loop: CASSQPNRGNTGELFF. The CDR3 region has the DNA TGCGCCAGCAGCCAACCGAACAGGGGGAACACCGGGGAGCTGTTTTTT.